Listed here are 10 T cell receptor beta chains from one sample, sequenced in a study of response to subunit inactivated influenza vaccine. One entry per CDR3 protein results from TCRdb running MiXCR on the RT-PCR reads. In the table there are under 500,000 distinct CDR3 sequences, approximately 11% of which are singletons. Here the sequenced sample was PBMCs from blood, taken roughly 46 days after vaccination. These receptors originate from a man aged 45-65 years who received an inactivated influenza vaccine.

The chain joins TRBV5-1 to TRBJ2-5; TRBD1 agrees at 10 bases. There are 14 residues in the CDR3. CDR1 is SGHRS, CDR2 YFSETQ, per germline. J gave up 4 bases and V 4 bases, and 4 bases lay outside the gene matches. Written as DNA, the CDR3 is TGCGCCAGCAGCCTGACAGGGGGCCCAGAGACCCAGTACTTC. This encodes CASSLTGGPETQYF.

This clonotype was seen a few times. The CDR3 reads CASSPRTGGNSGANVLTF. The CDR3 DNA sequence: TGCGCCAGCAGCCCCCGGACAGGGGGTAACTCTGGGGCCAACGTCCTGACTTTC. The chain has TRBV5-1 and TRBJ2-6, with 10 bases aligning to TRBD1. CDR3 length equals 18 residues. Germline trimming cut 4 bases from V and 0 bases from J; bases unmatched to any gene: 7. Germline V gene lookup returns CDR1 SGHRS and CDR2 YFSETQ.

The chain has TRBV4-3 and TRBJ1-1, with a weak D call TRBD1 (5 bases). Trimming removed 4 bases from V and 1 base from J, with 16 bases in between. The germline V gene has CDR1 LGHNA and CDR2 YSLEER. This CDR3 comprises 16 residues. CDR3 coding DNA: TGCGCCAGCAGCCGGATGATTGGGACTGAGAACACTGAAGCTTTCTTT. It encodes CASSRMIGTENTEAFF.

This clonotype was counted ten times or more. This rearrangement joins TRBV6-1 to TRBJ2-3, with D perhaps TRBD1 or TRBD2 (5 bases each). Germline V gives CDR1 MNHNS, CDR2 SASEGT. Trimming removed 6 bases at V and 0 bases at J, with 13 bases between. CDR3 length: 15 amino acids. In DNA form, the CDR3 reads TGTGCCAGCAGGGGACGATTCTCTAGCACAGATACGCAGTATTTT. Its translation: CASRGRFSSTDTQYF.

This clonotype appeared a few times. This chain joins TRBV2 and TRBJ2-1; TRBD2 aligns across 11 bases. The V segment lost 4 bases and the J segment 6 bases; nucleotides outside the gene matches: 2. Germline CDR1 reads SNHLY; CDR2 reads FYNNEI. The CDR3 totals 14 residues. CDR3 in amino acids: CASSVSGGANEQFF. In DNA form, the CDR3 reads TGTGCCAGCAGTGTTAGCGGGGGGGCCAATGAGCAGTTCTTC.

The V and J genes are TRBV7-6 and TRBJ2-3; D perhaps matches TRBD2 (5 bases). V lost 4 bases to trimming and J lost 2 bases, with 7 bases between them. The CDR3 spans 13 residues. The germline gives CDR1 SGHVS, CDR2 FNYEAQ. The CDR3 spells CASSSRDTDTQYF. CDR3 sequence (DNA): TGTGCCAGCAGCTCCCGGGACACAGATACGCAGTATTTT.

This clonotype was seen only a few times. This chain's CDR3 is CASSTNSGSSYNEQFF. As DNA, the CDR3 is TGTGCCAGCAGCACAAACAGCGGGAGCTCCTACAATGAGCAGTTCTTC. This chain links TRBV7-3 with TRBJ2-1; 8 bases map to TRBD2. V lost 5 bases, J lost 0 bases, and 6 bases stayed unmatched. In germline, CDR1 is SGHTA, CDR2 FQGTGA. The CDR3 has 16 amino acids. Full variable domain (missing parts from reference TRBV7-3 and TRBJ2-1): GAGVSQTPSNKVTEKGKYVELRCDPISGHTALYWYRQSLGQGPEFLIYFQGTGAADDSGLPNDRFFAVRPEGSVSTLKIQRTERGDSAVYLCASSTNSGSSYNEQFFGPGTRLTVL.

This sequence joins TRBV7-8 and TRBJ2-7; 10 bases are a match to TRBD1. This CDR3 is 15 amino acids long. CDR1 is SGHVS and CDR2 is FQNEAQ in the germline V gene. Trimming cost V 2 bases and J 5 bases; bases outside gene matches: 6. The DNA for the CDR3 is TGTGCCAGCAGCTTAAGGGACAGGGGCTTCGACGAGCAGTACTTC. Amino acids: CASSLRDRGFDEQYF.

The CDR3 coding sequence is TGTGCCAGCAGTTACTGGGCAGGGGGCTCTGAAGCTTTCTTT. Its protein is CASSYWAGGSEAFF. This chain joins TRBV6-5 and TRBJ1-1; 8 bases are shared with TRBD1. The CDR3 sequence is 14 residues long. Germline CDR1 and CDR2: MNHEY and SVGAGI. V was pared by 1 base and J by 6 bases, with 4 bases of the junction left unmatched.

In its sample, this clonotype was seen many times. The V gene is TRBV5-5, the J gene TRBJ1-5; 7 bases fit TRBD1. Germline V CDR1 and CDR2: SGHKS, YYEKEE (reference sequence). The CDR3 runs to 16 residues. V dropped 0 bases and J dropped 3; count of bases not matched to a gene: 6. CDR3 coding DNA: TGTGCCAGCAGCTTGGTGGCAGGGGGACACAATCAGCCCCAGCATTTT. Translated, it gives CASSLVAGGHNQPQHF.